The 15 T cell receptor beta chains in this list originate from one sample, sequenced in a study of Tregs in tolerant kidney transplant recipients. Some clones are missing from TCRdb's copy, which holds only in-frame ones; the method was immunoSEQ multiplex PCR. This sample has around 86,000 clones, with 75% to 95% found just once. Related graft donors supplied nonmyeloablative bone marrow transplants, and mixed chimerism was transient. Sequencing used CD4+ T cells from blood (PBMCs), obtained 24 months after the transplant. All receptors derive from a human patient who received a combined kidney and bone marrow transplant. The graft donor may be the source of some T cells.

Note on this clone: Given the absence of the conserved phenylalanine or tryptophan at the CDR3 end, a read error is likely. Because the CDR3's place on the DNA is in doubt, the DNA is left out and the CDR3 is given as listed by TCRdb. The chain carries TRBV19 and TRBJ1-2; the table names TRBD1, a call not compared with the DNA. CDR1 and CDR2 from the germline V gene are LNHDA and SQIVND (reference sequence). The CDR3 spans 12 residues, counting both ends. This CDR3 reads CASRPRTRAPIS.

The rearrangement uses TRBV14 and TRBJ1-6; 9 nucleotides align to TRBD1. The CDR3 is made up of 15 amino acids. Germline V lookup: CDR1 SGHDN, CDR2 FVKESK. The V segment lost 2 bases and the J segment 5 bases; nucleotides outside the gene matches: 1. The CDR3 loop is CASSQNRGHNSPLHF. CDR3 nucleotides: TGTGCCAGCAGCCAAAACAGGGGGCATAATTCACCCCTCCACTTT.

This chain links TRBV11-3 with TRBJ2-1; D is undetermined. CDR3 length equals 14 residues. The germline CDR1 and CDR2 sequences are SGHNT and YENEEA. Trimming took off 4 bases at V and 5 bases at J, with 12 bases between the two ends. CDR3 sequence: CASSSPRSNNEQFF. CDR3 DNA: TGTGCCAGCAGCTCCCCCCGGTCAAACAATGAGCAGTTCTTC.

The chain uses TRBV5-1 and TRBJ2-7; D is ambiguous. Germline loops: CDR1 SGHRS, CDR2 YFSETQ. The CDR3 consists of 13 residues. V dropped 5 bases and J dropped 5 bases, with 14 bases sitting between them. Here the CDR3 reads CASSPPTLDEQYF. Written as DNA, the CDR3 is TGCGCCAGCAGTCCCCCTACTCTTGACGAGCAGTACTTC. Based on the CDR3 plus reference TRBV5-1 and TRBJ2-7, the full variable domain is KAGVTQTPRYLIKTRGQQVTLSCSPISGHRSVSWYQQTPGQGLQFLFEYFSETQRNKGNFPGRFSGRQFSNSRSEMNVSTLELGDSALYLCASSPPTLDEQYFGPGTRLTVT.

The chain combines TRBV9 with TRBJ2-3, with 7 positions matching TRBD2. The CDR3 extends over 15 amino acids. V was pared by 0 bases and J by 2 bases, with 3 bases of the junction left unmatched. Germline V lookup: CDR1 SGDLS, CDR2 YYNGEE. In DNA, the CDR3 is TGTGCCAGCAGCGTAGGCGGGGGTCCCACAGATACGCAGTATTTT. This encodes CASSVGGGPTDTQYF.

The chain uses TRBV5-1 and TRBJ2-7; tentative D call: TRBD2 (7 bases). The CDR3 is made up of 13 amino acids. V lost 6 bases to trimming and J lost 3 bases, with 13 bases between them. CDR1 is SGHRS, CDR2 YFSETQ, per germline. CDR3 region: CASTLGGDYEQYF. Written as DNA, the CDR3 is TGCGCCAGCACGCTAGGGGGGGACTACGAGCAGTACTTC.

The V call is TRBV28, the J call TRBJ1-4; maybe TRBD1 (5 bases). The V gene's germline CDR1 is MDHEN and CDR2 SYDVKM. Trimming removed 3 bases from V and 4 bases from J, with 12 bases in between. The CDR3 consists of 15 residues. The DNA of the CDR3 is TGTGCCAGCAGTTTTCGGCGGCAGGGTAATGAAAAACTGTTTTTT. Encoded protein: CASSFRRQGNEKLFF.

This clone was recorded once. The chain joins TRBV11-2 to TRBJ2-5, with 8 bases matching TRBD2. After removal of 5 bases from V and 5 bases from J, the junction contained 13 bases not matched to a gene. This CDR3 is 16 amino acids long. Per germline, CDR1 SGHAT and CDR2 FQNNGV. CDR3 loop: CASSGGVTSGRETQYF. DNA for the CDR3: TGTGCCAGCAGCGGGGGGGTAACTAGCGGCCGGGAGACCCAGTACTTC.

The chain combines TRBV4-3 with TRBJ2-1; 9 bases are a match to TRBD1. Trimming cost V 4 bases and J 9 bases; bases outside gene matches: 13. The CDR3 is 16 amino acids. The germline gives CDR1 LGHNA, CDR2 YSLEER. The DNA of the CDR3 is TGCGCCAGCAGCCTAAATTACAGGGGGCGCGTGGGTGAGCAGTTCTTC. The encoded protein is CASSLNYRGRVGEQFF.

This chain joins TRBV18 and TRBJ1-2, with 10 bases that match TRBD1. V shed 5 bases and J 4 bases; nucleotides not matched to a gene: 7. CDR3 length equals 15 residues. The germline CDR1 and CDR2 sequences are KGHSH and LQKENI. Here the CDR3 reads CASSSGQGDSYGYTF. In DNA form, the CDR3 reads TGTGCCAGCTCATCTGGACAGGGGGATAGCTATGGCTACACCTTC.

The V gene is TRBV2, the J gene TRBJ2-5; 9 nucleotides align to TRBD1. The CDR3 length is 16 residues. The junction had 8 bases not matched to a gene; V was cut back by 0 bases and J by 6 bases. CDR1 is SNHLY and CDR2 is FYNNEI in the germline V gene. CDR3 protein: CASSEALGQGWKTQYF. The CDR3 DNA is TGTGCCAGCAGTGAAGCGCTAGGACAGGGGTGGAAGACCCAGTACTTC.

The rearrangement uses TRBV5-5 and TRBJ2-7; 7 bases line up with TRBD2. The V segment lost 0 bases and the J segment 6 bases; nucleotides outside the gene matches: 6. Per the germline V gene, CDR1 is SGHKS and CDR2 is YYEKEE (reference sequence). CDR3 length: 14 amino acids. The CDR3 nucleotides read TGTGCCAGCAGCTTGGCCCCACTAGCGAGCGAGCAGTACTTC. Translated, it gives CASSLAPLASEQYF. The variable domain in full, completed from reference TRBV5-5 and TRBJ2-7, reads DAGVTQSPTHLIKTRGQQVTLRCSPISGHKSVSWYQQVLGQGPQFIFQYYEKEERGRGNFPDRFSARQFPNYSSELNVNALLLGDSALYLCASSLAPLASEQYFGPGTRLTVT.

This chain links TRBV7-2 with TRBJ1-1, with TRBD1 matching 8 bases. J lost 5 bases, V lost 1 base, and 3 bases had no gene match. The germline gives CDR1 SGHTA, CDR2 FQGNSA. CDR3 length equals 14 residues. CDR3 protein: CASSLVQGGTEAFF. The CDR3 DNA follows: TGTGCCAGCAGCTTAGTACAGGGGGGAACTGAAGCTTTCTTT.

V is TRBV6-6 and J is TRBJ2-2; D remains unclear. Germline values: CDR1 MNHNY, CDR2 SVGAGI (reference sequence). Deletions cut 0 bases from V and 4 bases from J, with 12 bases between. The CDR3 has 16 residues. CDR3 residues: CASSYSPSRATGELFF. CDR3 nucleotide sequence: TGTGCCAGCAGTTACTCTCCAAGCCGAGCCACCGGGGAGCTGTTTTTT.

The CDR3 nucleotides are TGTGCCAGCAGCTTGGGTCGAGCGGGAGGGGGGAATGAGCAGTTCTTC. Translated, it gives CASSLGRAGGGNEQFF. The chain is built from TRBV5-4 and TRBJ2-1; 10 bases match TRBD2. Germline CDR1 SGHNT, CDR2 YYREEE (reference sequence). The CDR3 has 16 amino acids. After removal of 0 bases from V and 7 bases from J, the junction contained 7 bases not matched to a gene.